Listed below are T cell receptor beta chains from one sample, sequenced in a study of blood T cell repertoires in COVID-19. TCRdb's table, derived via immunoSEQ multiplex PCR, lists solely in-frame clones and lacks some. The sample lists 150,000 to 200,000 clones; roughly four fifths were seen once. Material: peripheral blood. The receptors originated from a man younger than 40 with active or convalescent COVID-19. The CDR3 runs from the conserved cysteine through the conserved F or W. The D gene is left open where the match is weak. A row's size may be missing; if present it is once, few, many or a size class.

13,TRBV5-5,-,TRBD1,TRBJ1-5,TGTGCCAGCAGCCTGACAGGGGACCAGCCCCAGCATTTT,CASSLTGDQPQHF
13,TRBV11-2,-,TRBD1,TRBJ1-2,TGTGCCAGCAGCCCTGGGACAGGGAACGGCTACACCTTC,CASSPGTGNGYTF
12,TRBV27,-,-,TRBJ1-5,TGTGCCAGCAGTTTCCACGGTCAGCCCCAGCATTTT,CASSFHGQPQHF
15,TRBV6-1,-,-,TRBJ2-5,TGTGCCAGCAGTGATCAGCTCCGGGGCCAAGAGACCCAGTACTTC,CASSDQLRGQETQYF
15,TRBV6-5,-,TRBD1,TRBJ1-5,TGTGCCAGCAGTTATGGACAGGGGCACAATCAGCCCCAGCATTTT,CASSYGQGHNQPQHF
14,TRBV15,-,-,TRBJ2-5,TGTGCCACCAGCAGAGGGCGGGGACGGGAGACCCAGTACTTC,CATSRGRGRETQYF
14,TRBV7-9,-,TRBD1,TRBJ1-1,TGTGCCAGCAGCACCCAAAGCGAGACAGGGAAAGCTTTCTTT,CASSTQSETGKAFF
14,TRBV7-9,-,TRBD1,TRBJ1-2,TGTGCCAGCAGCTTGCTAGGGGGCTACTATGGCTACACCTTC,CASSLLGGYYGYTF
12,TRBV6-5,-,-,TRBJ1-2,TGTGCCAGCAGTTACACAGGCTATGGCTACACCTTC,CASSYTGYGYTF
14,TRBV7-2,-,TRBD1,TRBJ1-2,TGTGCCAGCAGCTTGGACAGGGACCACTATGGCTACACCTTC,CASSLDRDHYGYTF
14,TRBV10-1,-,TRBD2,TRBJ2-5,TGCGCCAGCAGTCTGGGACTAGCTGCGGAGACCCAGTACTTC,CASSLGLAAETQYF
15,TRBV19,-,-,TRBJ2-1,TGTGCCAGTAGTATTGGGGGGGGCTCCCACAATGAGCAGTTCTTC,CASSIGGGSHNEQFF
13,TRBV29-1,-,-,TRBJ1-5,TGCAGCGCAGTGTGGGGAAGCGGTCAGCCCCAGCATTTT,CSAVWGSGQPQHF
17,TRBV24-1,-,TRBD1,TRBJ2-2,TGTGCCACCAGTGACCGTCACAGGGGGTCGAACACCGGGGAGCTGTTTTTT,CATSDRHRGSNTGELFF
14,TRBV6-5,-,TRBD1,TRBJ2-7,TGTGCCAGCAGTTACGACAGGGGGCAATACGAGCAGTACTTC,CASSYDRGQYEQYF
14,TRBV19,-,-,TRBJ1-6,TGTGCCAGTAGTAAACCACAGCATAATTCACCCCTCCACTTT,CASSKPQHNSPLHF
14,TRBV7-9,-,-,TRBJ1-1,TGTGCCAGCAGGCGCGCGCAAGGGGCAGCAGAAGCTTTCTTT,CASRRAQGAAEAFF
15,TRBV12-5,-,-,TRBJ1-4,TGTGCTAGTGGTTTGGAAGCCAGGACTAATGAAAAACTGTTTTTT,CASGLEARTNEKLFF
14,TRBV10-3,-,-,TRBJ1-2,TGTGCCATCAGTGAAGGAAGGGCCGGGGAAGGCTACACCTTC,CAISEGRAGEGYTF
15,TRBV2,-,-,TRBJ1-2,TGTGCCAGCAGCCACCAGGGTCGGGAGTCGGGTGGCTACACCTTC,CASSHQGRESGGYTF
15,TRBV28,-,-,TRBJ1-5,TGTGCCAGCAGTTTAATTGCAGGCGGCAATCAGCCCCAGCATTTT,CASSLIAGGNQPQHF
20,TRBV4-2,-,TRBD2,TRBJ2-2,TGTGCCAGCAGCCAAGACGTCGGCGGAGCGGGGGATGTAAACACCGGGGAGCTGTTTTTT,CASSQDVGGAGDVNTGELFF
15,TRBV3-1/TRBV3-2,-,-,TRBJ1-5,TGTGCCAGCAGCCTGGCCAGGGTGAGCAATCAGCCCCAGCATTTT,CASSLARVSNQPQHF
13,TRBV18,-,-,TRBJ1-1,TGTGCCAGCTCACCGACTACTTACACTGAAGCTTTCTTT,CASSPTTYTEAFF
11,TRBV25-1,-,-,TRBJ2-3,TGTGCCAGCAGGGCTTCAGGTACGCAGTATTTT,CASRASGTQYF
13,TRBV7-9,-,TRBD1,TRBJ1-1,TGTGCCAGCAGGGGACAGGGGGGCACTGAAGCTTTCTTT,CASRGQGGTEAFF
15,TRBV29-1,-,-,TRBJ2-1,TGCAGCGTTCGAAAGGTGGGGGCAGTGAGCAATGAGCAGTTCTTC,CSVRKVGAVSNEQFF
14,TRBV13,-,TRBD1,TRBJ1-1,TGTGCCAGCAGCTTGGGACAGGGGGGCACTGAAGCTTTCTTT,CASSLGQGGTEAFF
15,TRBV24-1,few,TRBD1,TRBJ1-5,TGTGCCACCAGTGGTAGCGGGACAGTAGAGTCCCCCCAGCATTTT,CATSGSGTVESPQHF
17,TRBV4-2,-,TRBD2,TRBJ2-1,TGTGCCAGCAGCCCCAAGGGACTAGCGGGGTTCTACAATGAGCAGTTCTTC,CASSPKGLAGFYNEQFF
16,TRBV5-6,-,TRBD2,TRBJ2-5,TGTGCCAGCAGCTTGGATCCTAGCGGGAACCAAGAGACCCAGTACTTC,CASSLDPSGNQETQYF
17,TRBV19,-,TRBD1,TRBJ1-1,TGTGCCAGTAGTATACAAGGGTTTGGACAGGGGGCCACTGAAGCTTTCTTT,CASSIQGFGQGATEAFF
17,TRBV19,-,TRBD1,TRBJ2-5,TGTGCCAGTAGTTGGGACAGGGGGCTTAGAGAGGAAGAGACCCAGTACTTC,CASSWDRGLREEETQYF
15,TRBV3-1/TRBV3-2,few,-,TRBJ1-6,TGTGCCAGCAGCCAAGGGAGCTCCTATAATTCACCCCTCCACTTT,CASSQGSSYNSPLHF
16,TRBV28,few,TRBD1,TRBJ1-5,TGTGCCAGCAGTTTTTCAGGGGGCGGAAGCAATCAGCCCCAGCATTTT,CASSFSGGGSNQPQHF
13,TRBV7-9,-,TRBD2,TRBJ2-7,TGTGCCAGCAGCCGCGGGGGGGCGGAGGAGCAGTACTTC,CASSRGGAEEQYF
13,TRBV13,-,-,TRBJ1-1,TGTGCCAGCAGCTGGAGAGTTAACACTGAAGCTTTCTTT,CASSWRVNTEAFF
16,TRBV7-9,-,-,TRBJ2-1,TGTGCCAGCAGCCCGAAAGACAGGCGGCTCTACAATGAGCAGTTCTTC,CASSPKDRRLYNEQFF
17,TRBV7-8,-,TRBD2,TRBJ2-2,TGTGCCAGCAGCCGATCGAGCCGGGGGGGACCCACCGGGGAGCTGTTTTTT,CASSRSSRGGPTGELFF
15,TRBV19,once,TRBD1,TRBJ2-3,TGTGCCAGTAGTTTCCGGGACAGAGCCACGGATACGCAGTATTTT,CASSFRDRATDTQYF